This T cell receptor (beta chain) was captured in a study of blood T cell repertoires in COVID-19. The wider study: Samples came from the United States, Italy and Spain, spanning acute and convalescent COVID-19. PBMCs, B-cell-depleted T cells, or T cells were the source of the cDNA or gDNA that made up the material.

Trimming at V came to 4 bases and at J to 3 bases, leaving 7 bases not matched to a gene. This CDR3 is built from 15 residues. Germline V lookup: CDR1 SGHRS, CDR2 YFSETQ. Per the original data handling: Researchers report that nucleated cell counts were estimated from reference gene primer amplification. Clones were sequenced by immunoSEQ multiplex PCR, and TCRdb holds only the in-frame ones, with some missing. V and J calls and clone size are as listed in that table; D and trimming were resolved from the DNA. The data show about 300,000 clones, with roughly 83% seen just once and over 1.3% held by the top ten.

The sequencing input was peripheral blood. The clonotype comes from a human donor with COVID-19, enrolled during active disease. The donor label of this sample is uncertain. The gene calls are TRBV5-1 and TRBJ2-1; 7 positions agree with TRBD2. CDR3 residues: CASSKTGGYYNEQFF. CDR3 coding DNA: TGCGCCAGCAGCAAAACGGGAGGTTACTACAATGAGCAGTTCTTC.